This entry lists 10 T cell receptor beta chains sequenced from one sample in a study of vaccination effects on CD4 cells after COVID-19. Profiling relied on immunoSEQ multiplex PCR, and the TCRdb table lists in-frame clones only, not all of them. The sample carries tens of thousands of clones, 73% recorded once. These receptors lack a known antigen. Researchers isolated CD4+ T cells once roughly ten days of culture had elapsed. Sequencing was performed on CD4+ T cells from PBMCs cultured without peptide, taken before COVID-19 vaccination. The source is a human donor who received a COVID-19 vaccine.

V is TRBV10-3 and J is TRBJ2-7, with 14 bases fitting TRBD2. Germline V CDR1 and CDR2: ENHRY, SYGVKD. With 5 bases clipped from V and 6 bases from J, the junction kept 6 bases outside the gene matches. The CDR3 covers 15 residues. CDR3 bases: TGTGCCATCAGTCCCGGGACTAGCGGGAGTAGCGAGCAGTACTTC. Protein: CAISPGTSGSSEQYF.

This chain uses TRBV2 with TRBJ2-5; D is unresolved. Germline assignment: CDR1 SNHLY and CDR2 FYNNEI. Trimming removed 4 bases from V and 2 bases from J, with 5 bases in between. The CDR3 has 12 residues. The CDR3 DNA follows: TGTGCCAGCAGTGTTGGGCAAGAGACCCAGTACTTC. Its translation is CASSVGQETQYF.

This clone was observed a few times. This rearrangement joins TRBV12-2 to TRBJ1-2; the tabulated D call, TRBD1, remains unverified against the DNA. TRBV12-2 is designated a pseudogene. This CDR3 region has 14 residues. DNA of the CDR3: TGTGCAAGTCGCTTAGACGACAGGTCGGGTGGCTACACCTTC. This encodes CASRLDDRSGGYTF.

The CDR3 nucleotides are TGTGCCAGCAGTTTGGCCGGGACAGGGGATTACAATGAGCAGTTCTTC. This codes for CASSLAGTGDYNEQFF. The chain combines TRBV11-3 with TRBJ2-1; 10 nucleotides line up with TRBD1. Germline loops: CDR1 SGHNT, CDR2 YENEEA. The CDR3 extends over 16 amino acids. J was trimmed by 4 bases and V by 6 bases; bases with no gene match: 9. The full variable domain, in which reference TRBV11-3 and TRBJ2-1 provide the parts outside the CDR3, is EAGVVQSPRYKIIEKKQPVAFWCNPISGHNTLYWYLQNLGQGPELLIRYENEEAVDDSQLPKDRFSAERLKGVDSTLKIQPAELGDSAVYLCASSLAGTGDYNEQFFGPGTRLTVL.

This clone was counted a single time. V gene TRBV21-1 combines with J gene TRBJ2-2; TRBD2 was called by the table and not checked on the DNA. TRBV21-1 counts as a pseudogene. The CDR3 runs to 15 residues. The CDR3 loop reads CASSKVGRLRRGAVF. The CDR3 nucleotides read TGTGCCAGCAGCAAGGTTGGGCGATTGAGGCGGGGAGCTGTTTTT.

A few counts support this clone. Other DNA sequences of this sample code for an identical CDR3. V gene TRBV5-4 combines with J gene TRBJ1-2; 8 bases are shared with TRBD1. Germline-derived CDR1 and CDR2 are SGHNT and YYREEE (reference sequence). The length of the CDR3 is 13 residues. Trimming removed 4 bases from V and 2 bases from J; junction bases left unmatched: 1. The CDR3 region is CASSRTGNYGYTF. The CDR3 nucleotides read TGTGCCAGCAGCCGGACAGGGAACTATGGCTACACCTTC.

This clone was counted only a few times. The V call is TRBV19, the J call TRBJ1-5, with TRBD1 matching 7 bases. The CDR3 is 13 amino acids. With V trimmed by 6 bases and J by 9 bases, 8 bases remained unmatched. Germline CDR1 and CDR2: LNHDA and SQIVND (reference sequence). In DNA form, the CDR3 reads TGTGCCAGTAGCCTGGGACAGTTGGGGCCCCAGCATTTT. It specifies CASSLGQLGPQHF. The variable domain in full, with the rest retrieved from reference TRBV19 and TRBJ1-5, is DGGITQSPKYLFRKEGQNVTLSCEQNLNHDAMYWYRQDPGQGLRLIYYSQIVNDFQKGDIAEGYSVSREKKESFPLTVTSAQKNPTAFYLCASSLGQLGPQHFGDGTRLSIL.

The rearrangement joins TRBV9 to TRBJ1-5; D is undetermined. The CDR3 is made up of 15 amino acids. CDR1 is SGDLS and CDR2 is YYNGEE in the germline V gene. Deletions cut 0 bases from V and 1 base from J, with 8 bases between. CDR3 in amino acids: CASSVEGRSNQPQHF. The CDR3 bases are TGTGCCAGCAGCGTAGAGGGTAGGAGCAATCAGCCCCAGCATTTT.

A few counts support this clone. CDR3 region: CASSQVVGTDTGELFF. The CDR3 DNA follows: TGTGCCAGCAGCCAAGTTGTAGGGACGGACACCGGGGAGCTGTTTTTT. The chain links TRBV4-2 to TRBJ2-2, with D perhaps matching TRBD1 or TRBD2 (5 bases each). The germline V and J ends were trimmed by 1 base and 3 bases, with 12 bases remaining between them. Germline CDR1 is LGHNA and CDR2 is YNFKEQ. The CDR3 has 16 residues.

The chain recombines TRBV25-1 with TRBJ2-5; the match to TRBD2 covers 8 bases. The J segment lost 5 bases and the V segment lost 2 bases, leaving 7 bases of the junction unmatched. CDR3 length: 15 amino acids. CDR1 MGHDK and CDR2 SYGVNS come from the germline V gene. CDR3 DNA: TGTGCCAGCAGTGAAATAAGCGGGAGACGGGAGACCCAGTACTTC. It translates to CASSEISGRRETQYF.